The rows below give T cell receptor beta chains drawn from one sample of a study of OX40 agonist ivuxolimab in advanced cancers. The method was immunoSEQ multiplex PCR; TCRdb's version includes in-frame clones alone and lacks a portion of them. The table records about 100,000 clones, around 91% of them present only once. The source material was CD4+ or CD8+ T cells sorted from blood, sampled in a trial of the OX40 agonist ivuxolimab. Receptors originate from an adult with an advanced solid tumor such as melanoma, head and neck, liver or kidney cancer. Each CDR3 is given with its conserved first and last residue. The order of the fields is J gene, clone size, D gene, V gene, CDR3 DNA, CDR3 protein. D genes are given only for firm matches. Size values are once, few and many counts, or a class for expanded clones, and some rows have none.

J gene: TRBJ2-7
clone size: NA
D gene: NA
V gene: TRBV6-1
CDR3 DNA: TGTGCCAGCAGAGACCGGGCCCTATTACCCTACGAGCAGTACTTC
CDR3 protein: CASRDRALLPYEQYF

J gene: TRBJ2-3
clone size: NA
D gene: NA
V gene: TRBV15
CDR3 DNA: TGTGCCACCAGCAGAGATGGGGTCGGGAGTAGGGTTTCGGAGTATTTT
CDR3 protein: CATSRDGVGSRVSEYF

J gene: TRBJ1-1
clone size: NA
D gene: TRBD1
V gene: TRBV19
CDR3 DNA: TGTGCCAGTACCACAGGGGCTGAAGCTTTCTTT
CDR3 protein: CASTTGAEAFF

J gene: TRBJ2-7
clone size: NA
D gene: NA
V gene: TRBV29-1
CDR3 DNA: TGCAGCGTTGGTGCCCACCCAATCGGCCGGAGAAACTTAGCCTACGAGCAGTACTTC
CDR3 protein: CSVGAHPIGRRNLAYEQYF

J gene: TRBJ2-1
clone size: once
D gene: TRBD2
V gene: TRBV5-1
CDR3 DNA: TGCGCCAGCAGCTTGGGGCTAGCGGGGTCTACCTACAATGAGCAGTTCTTC
CDR3 protein: CASSLGLAGSTYNEQFF

J gene: TRBJ1-2
clone size: NA
D gene: TRBD1
V gene: TRBV30
CDR3 DNA: TGTGCCTGGAGTAACAGGGGTATTCACTATGGCTACACCTTC
CDR3 protein: CAWSNRGIHYGYTF

J gene: TRBJ1-5
clone size: NA
D gene: NA
V gene: TRBV30
CDR3 DNA: TGTGCCTCGTCCCGAGGGACTGGCAATCAGCCCCAGCATTTT
CDR3 protein: CASSRGTGNQPQHF

J gene: TRBJ1-5
clone size: NA
D gene: NA
V gene: TRBV19
CDR3 DNA: TGTGCCAGTAGTACTACGTCAGGTACTAGCAATCAGCCCCAGCATTTT
CDR3 protein: CASSTTSGTSNQPQHF

J gene: TRBJ1-3
clone size: NA
D gene: NA
V gene: TRBV18
CDR3 DNA: TGTGCCAGCTCCCCTCAAGGAAACACCATATATTTT
CDR3 protein: CASSPQGNTIYF

J gene: TRBJ2-1
clone size: NA
D gene: NA
V gene: TRBV30
CDR3 DNA: TGTGCCTGGAGGAGAGGGGTGGGCTCCTACAATGAGCAGTTCTTC
CDR3 protein: CAWRRGVGSYNEQFF

J gene: TRBJ1-5
clone size: NA
D gene: NA
V gene: TRBV6-1
CDR3 DNA: TGTGCCATTCAAGGATTGGGGGCCCGACAGCCCCAGCATTTT
CDR3 protein: CAIQGLGARQPQHF

J gene: TRBJ1-1
clone size: NA
D gene: NA
V gene: TRBV14
CDR3 DNA: TGTGCCAGCAGCCAAGAACTGAGAGCCTCTCAGAACACTGAAGCTTTCTTT
CDR3 protein: CASSQELRASQNTEAFF

J gene: TRBJ1-2
clone size: few
D gene: TRBD1
V gene: TRBV4-2
CDR3 DNA: TGTGCCAGCAGCCAAGAACAGGGGGGGAACTATGGCTACACCTTC
CDR3 protein: CASSQEQGGNYGYTF

J gene: TRBJ2-3
clone size: NA
D gene: TRBD2
V gene: TRBV28
CDR3 DNA: TGTGCCAGCAACTACCCGGGGACTAGCGGCACAGATACGCAGTATTTT
CDR3 protein: CASNYPGTSGTDTQYF

J gene: TRBJ2-7
clone size: NA
D gene: TRBD2
V gene: TRBV19
CDR3 DNA: TGTGCCACCAAACTTCGGACTAGCGGCTACGAGCAGTACTTC
CDR3 protein: CATKLRTSGYEQYF

J gene: TRBJ2-5
clone size: NA
D gene: NA
V gene: TRBV7-3
CDR3 DNA: TGTGCCAGCAGCTCTTCGCCGGGGGTTGAAGAGACCCAGTACTTC
CDR3 protein: CASSSSPGVEETQYF

J gene: TRBJ1-1
clone size: NA
D gene: NA
V gene: TRBV28
CDR3 DNA: TGTGCCAGCATCGATGGGGGGGTTCGGACTGAAGCTTTCTTT
CDR3 protein: CASIDGGVRTEAFF

J gene: TRBJ2-2
clone size: many
D gene: TRBD1
V gene: TRBV7-9
CDR3 DNA: TGTGCCAGCAGCCACCCTCGACAGGGGAGCACCGGGGAGCTGTTTTTT
CDR3 protein: CASSHPRQGSTGELFF

J gene: TRBJ1-2
clone size: NA
D gene: TRBD1
V gene: TRBV27
CDR3 DNA: TGTGCCAGCAGTTTCGGGGACAGATCTGGTGGCTACACCTTC
CDR3 protein: CASSFGDRSGGYTF

J gene: TRBJ2-1
clone size: NA
D gene: TRBD2
V gene: TRBV5-6
CDR3 DNA: TGTGCCAGCCCTGGGAGGGTCAATGAGCAGTTCTTC
CDR3 protein: CASPGRVNEQFF

J gene: TRBJ2-3
clone size: NA
D gene: TRBD2
V gene: TRBV7-2
CDR3 DNA: TGTGCCAGCAGCCGTGCGACTAGCGGCACAGATACGCAGTATTTT
CDR3 protein: CASSRATSGTDTQYF

J gene: TRBJ1-1
clone size: NA
D gene: NA
V gene: TRBV6-5
CDR3 DNA: TGTGCCAGCAGTTACTCGGGGCAGGGGAACACTGAAGCTTTCTTT
CDR3 protein: CASSYSGQGNTEAFF

J gene: TRBJ2-1
clone size: NA
D gene: NA
V gene: TRBV7-3
CDR3 DNA: TGTGCCAGCAGCTTCCTTGGGGGTTACAATGAGCAGTTCTTC
CDR3 protein: CASSFLGGYNEQFF

J gene: TRBJ1-4
clone size: NA
D gene: NA
V gene: TRBV5-1
CDR3 DNA: TGCGCCAGCAGCTTGGTTCCCTTCGGAGAAAAACTGTTTTTT
CDR3 protein: CASSLVPFGEKLFF

J gene: TRBJ1-3
clone size: NA
D gene: TRBD1
V gene: TRBV29-1
CDR3 DNA: TGCAGCGTTGAATTAGGGGGTACAGGGGACTACGGAAACACCATATATTTT
CDR3 protein: CSVELGGTGDYGNTIYF

J gene: TRBJ2-7
clone size: NA
D gene: TRBD2
V gene: TRBV10-2
CDR3 DNA: TGCGCCAGCAAAACCGGGACTACTACTTCTCGGGAGCAGTACTTC
CDR3 protein: CASKTGTTTSREQYF

J gene: TRBJ1-1
clone size: NA
D gene: TRBD1
V gene: TRBV9
CDR3 DNA: TGTGCCAGCAGCTCCAGGACAGGAAGGTGGGCTGAAGCTTTCTTT
CDR3 protein: CASSSRTGRWAEAFF

J gene: TRBJ1-4
clone size: NA
D gene: TRBD1
V gene: TRBV19
CDR3 DNA: TGTGCCAGTAGTCCCCGGGACAGAGCCTTTGCAACTAATGAAAAACTGTTTTTT
CDR3 protein: CASSPRDRAFATNEKLFF

J gene: TRBJ2-7
clone size: NA
D gene: NA
V gene: TRBV11-1
CDR3 DNA: TGTGCCAGCAGCTTTGGGGGCTCCTACGAGCAGTACTTC
CDR3 protein: CASSFGGSYEQYF

J gene: TRBJ1-1
clone size: few
D gene: NA
V gene: TRBV27
CDR3 DNA: TGTGCCAGCAGTTCACACAACACTGAAGCTTTCTTT
CDR3 protein: CASSSHNTEAFF

J gene: TRBJ1-1
clone size: NA
D gene: NA
V gene: TRBV27
CDR3 DNA: TGTGCCAGCAAGCAGGGGTATTTCACTGAAGCTTTCTTT
CDR3 protein: CASKQGYFTEAFF

J gene: TRBJ2-1
clone size: once
D gene: NA
V gene: TRBV7-3
CDR3 DNA: TGTGCCAGCAGCTTAAATTGGAAATCGGCAGAGCAGTTCTTC
CDR3 protein: CASSLNWKSAEQFF

J gene: TRBJ2-7
clone size: NA
D gene: TRBD1
V gene: TRBV9
CDR3 DNA: TGTGCCAGCAGCCCTAGACAGGGGAGCTCCTACGAGCAGTACTTC
CDR3 protein: CASSPRQGSSYEQYF

J gene: TRBJ2-4
clone size: NA
D gene: NA
V gene: TRBV30
CDR3 DNA: TGTGCCTGGAGTGGACAGCTAGCCAAAAACATTCAGTACTTC
CDR3 protein: CAWSGQLAKNIQYF

J gene: TRBJ1-2
clone size: NA
D gene: TRBD1
V gene: TRBV10-2
CDR3 DNA: TGCGCCAGCAGTGGGGACAGGGGGAACTATGGCTACACCTTC
CDR3 protein: CASSGDRGNYGYTF

J gene: TRBJ1-1
clone size: NA
D gene: TRBD1
V gene: TRBV23-1
CDR3 DNA: TGCGCCAGCCGACAGGGGATGAACACTGAAGCTTTCTTT
CDR3 protein: CASRQGMNTEAFF

J gene: TRBJ2-3
clone size: NA
D gene: TRBD1
V gene: TRBV30
CDR3 DNA: TGTGCCTGGAGTGTACCCGGGACAGTAGGGGGTAAAGATACGCAGTATTTT
CDR3 protein: CAWSVPGTVGGKDTQYF

J gene: TRBJ2-7
clone size: NA
D gene: NA
V gene: TRBV10-1
CDR3 DNA: TGCGCCAGCAGTAAGTCCGGGACGCAGTCCTACGAGCAGTACTTC
CDR3 protein: CASSKSGTQSYEQYF

J gene: TRBJ2-1
clone size: NA
D gene: NA
V gene: TRBV19
CDR3 DNA: TGTGCCAGTAGTATACGGTGGCAGGCGGGAAATGAGCAGTTCTTC
CDR3 protein: CASSIRWQAGNEQFF